The 2 T cell receptor beta chains below all came from one sample that was sequenced in a study of T cells in Graves' hyperthyroidism and ophthalmopathy. Template material for amplifying TCR beta CDR3 regions consisted of RNA transcripts. Using the HTBI primer set, a first-round RT-PCR was run on the TCR CDR3. TCRdb independently ran MiXCR on the multiplex PCR reads; one entry per CDR3 protein. This table has 600,000 to 700,000 distinct CDR3 sequences, approximately 15% appearing once. Material for sequencing was blood. These receptors all stem from a woman in her thirties or forties with Graves' ophthalmopathy.

This clonotype occurred a few times. CDR3 loop: CASSLALRDPVFGYGYTF. The CDR3 nucleotides read TGTGCCAGCAGTTTAGCGCTAAGGGACCCTGTTTTCGGTTATGGCTACACCTTC. The chain has TRBV12-3 or TRBV12-4 and TRBJ1-2; tentative D call: TRBD1 (5 bases). This CDR3 comprises 18 residues. With 0 bases removed from V and 5 bases from J, the gap between germline ends came to 22 bases.

This clonotype was observed many times. V is TRBV4-3 and J is TRBJ1-5, with no clear D. CDR1 and CDR2 (germline): LGHNA, YSLEER. V shed 5 bases and J shed 2 bases, with 16 bases lying between them. The CDR3 has 16 amino acids. CDR3: CASSYLGCYGNQPQHF. DNA for the CDR3: TGCGCCAGCAGCTATTTAGGGTGTTATGGCAATCAGCCCCAGCATTTT.